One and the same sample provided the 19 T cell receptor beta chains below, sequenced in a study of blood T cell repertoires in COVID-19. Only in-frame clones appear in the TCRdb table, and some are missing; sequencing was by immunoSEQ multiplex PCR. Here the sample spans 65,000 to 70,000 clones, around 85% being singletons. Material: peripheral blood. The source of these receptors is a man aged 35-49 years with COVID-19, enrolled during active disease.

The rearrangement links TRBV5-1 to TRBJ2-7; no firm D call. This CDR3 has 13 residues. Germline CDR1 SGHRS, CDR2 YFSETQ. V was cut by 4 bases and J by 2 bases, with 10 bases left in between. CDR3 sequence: CASSPVGPYEQYF. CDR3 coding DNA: TGCGCCAGCAGCCCTGTGGGCCCCTACGAGCAGTACTTC.

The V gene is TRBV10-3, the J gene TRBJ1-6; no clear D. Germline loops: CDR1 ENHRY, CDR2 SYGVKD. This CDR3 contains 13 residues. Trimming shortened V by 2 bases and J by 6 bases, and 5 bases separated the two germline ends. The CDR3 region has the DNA TGTGCCATCAGTGAGACCAGTAATTCACCCCTCCACTTT. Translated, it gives CAISETSNSPLHF.

As DNA, the CDR3 is TGTGCCTGGAGTGGGGACAGCACCGTGGAGTCCTACGAGCAGTACTTC. It is translated as CAWSGDSTVESYEQYF. The V gene is TRBV30, the J gene TRBJ2-7; 7 positions match TRBD1. Per germline, CDR1 GTSNPN and CDR2 SVGIG (reference sequence). This CDR3 region has 16 residues. V shed 1 base, J shed 1 base, and the junction held 10 bases outside the gene matches.

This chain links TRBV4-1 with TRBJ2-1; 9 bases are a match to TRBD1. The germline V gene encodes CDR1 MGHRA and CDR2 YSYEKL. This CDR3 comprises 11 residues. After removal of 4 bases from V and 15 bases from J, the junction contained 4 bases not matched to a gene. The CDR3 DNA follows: TGCGCCAGCAGCCGGCGGGACAGGGCGTTCTTC. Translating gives CASSRRDRAFF.

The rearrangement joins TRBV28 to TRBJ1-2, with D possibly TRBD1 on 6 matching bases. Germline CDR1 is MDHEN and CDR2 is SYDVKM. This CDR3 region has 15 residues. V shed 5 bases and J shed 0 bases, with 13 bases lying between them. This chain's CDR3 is CASSGGARSNYGYTF. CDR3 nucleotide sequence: TGTGCCAGCAGTGGGGGGGCGCGTTCTAACTATGGCTACACCTTC.

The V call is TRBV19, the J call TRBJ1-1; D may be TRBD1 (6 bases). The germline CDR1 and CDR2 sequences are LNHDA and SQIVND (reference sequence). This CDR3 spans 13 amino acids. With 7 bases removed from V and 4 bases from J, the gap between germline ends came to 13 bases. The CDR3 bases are TGTGCCAGTATGCACAGGGAGGGCACTGAAGCTTTCTTT. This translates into CASMHREGTEAFF.

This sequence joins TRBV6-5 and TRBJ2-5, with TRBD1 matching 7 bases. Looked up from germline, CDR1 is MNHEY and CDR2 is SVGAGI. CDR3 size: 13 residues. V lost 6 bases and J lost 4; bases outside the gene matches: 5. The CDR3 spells CASRRTGIETQYF. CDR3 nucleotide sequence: TGTGCCAGCAGACGGACAGGAATAGAGACCCAGTACTTC.

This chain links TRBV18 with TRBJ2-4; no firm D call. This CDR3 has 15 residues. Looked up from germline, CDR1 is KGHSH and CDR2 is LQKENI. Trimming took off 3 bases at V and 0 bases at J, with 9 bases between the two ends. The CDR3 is CASSPGPLAKNIQYF. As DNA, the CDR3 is TGTGCCAGCTCACCTGGGCCGCTAGCCAAAAACATTCAGTACTTC. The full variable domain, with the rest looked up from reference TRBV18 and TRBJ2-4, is NAGVMQNPRHLVRRRGQEARLRCSPMKGHSHVYWYRQLPEEGLKFMVYLQKENIIDESGMPKERFSAEFPKEGPSILRIQQVVRGDSAAYFCASSPGPLAKNIQYFGAGTRLSVL.

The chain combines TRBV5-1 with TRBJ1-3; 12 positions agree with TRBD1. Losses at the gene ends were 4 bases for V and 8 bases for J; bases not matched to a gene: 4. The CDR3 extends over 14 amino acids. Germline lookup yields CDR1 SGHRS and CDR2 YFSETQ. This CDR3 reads CASSGTGGLDTIYF. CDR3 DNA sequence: TGCGCCAGCAGCGGGACAGGGGGCCTGGACACCATATATTTT.

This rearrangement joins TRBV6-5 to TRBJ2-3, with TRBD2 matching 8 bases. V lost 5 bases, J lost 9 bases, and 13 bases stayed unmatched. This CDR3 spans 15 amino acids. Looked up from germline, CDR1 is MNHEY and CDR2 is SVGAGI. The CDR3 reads CASSLSGEGVRTQYF. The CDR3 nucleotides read TGTGCCAGCAGTCTTAGCGGGGAGGGGGTTAGAACGCAGTATTTT.

In DNA, the CDR3 is TGTGCCAGCAGTCTTCTACTACTAGGAAATTCACCCCTCCACTTT. Translation: CASSLLLLGNSPLHF. The chain carries TRBV6-5 and TRBJ1-6; no clear D. There are 15 residues in the CDR3. The V gene lost 5 bases and the J gene lost 7 bases, with 15 bases spanning the gap. The germline V gene encodes CDR1 MNHEY and CDR2 SVGAGI.

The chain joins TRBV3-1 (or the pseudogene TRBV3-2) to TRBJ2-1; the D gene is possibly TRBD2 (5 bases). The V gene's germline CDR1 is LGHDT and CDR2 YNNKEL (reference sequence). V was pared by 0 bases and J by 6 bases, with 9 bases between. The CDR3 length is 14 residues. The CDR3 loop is CASSQDDSANEQFF. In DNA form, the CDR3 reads TGTGCCAGCAGCCAAGATGATAGCGCCAATGAGCAGTTCTTC.

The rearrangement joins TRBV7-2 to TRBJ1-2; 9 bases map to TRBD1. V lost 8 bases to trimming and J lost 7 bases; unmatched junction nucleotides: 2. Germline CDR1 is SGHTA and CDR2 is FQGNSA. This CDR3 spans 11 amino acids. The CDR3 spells CASGTGLGYTF. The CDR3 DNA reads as TGTGCCAGCGGGACAGGGCTTGGCTACACCTTC. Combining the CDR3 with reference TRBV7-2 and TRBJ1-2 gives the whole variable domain GAGVSQSPSNKVTEKGKDVELRCDPISGHTALYWYRQSLGQGLEFLIYFQGNSAPDKSGLPSDRFSAERTGGSVSTLTIQRTQQEDSAVYLCASGTGLGYTFGSGTRLTVV.

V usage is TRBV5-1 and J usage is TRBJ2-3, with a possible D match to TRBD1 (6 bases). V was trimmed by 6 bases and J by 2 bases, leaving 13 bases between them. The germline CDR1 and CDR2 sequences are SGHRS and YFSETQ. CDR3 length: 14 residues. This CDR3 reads CASTPGQITDTQYF. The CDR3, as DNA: TGCGCCAGCACCCCGGGACAAATCACAGATACGCAGTATTTT. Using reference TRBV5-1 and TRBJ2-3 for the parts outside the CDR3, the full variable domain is KAGVTQTPRYLIKTRGQQVTLSCSPISGHRSVSWYQQTPGQGLQFLFEYFSETQRNKGNFPGRFSGRQFSNSRSEMNVSTLELGDSALYLCASTPGQITDTQYFGPGTRLTVL.

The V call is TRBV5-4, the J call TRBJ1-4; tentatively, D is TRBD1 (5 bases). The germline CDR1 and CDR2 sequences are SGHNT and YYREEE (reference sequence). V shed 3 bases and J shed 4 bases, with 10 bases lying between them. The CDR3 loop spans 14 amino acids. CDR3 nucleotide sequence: TGTGCCAGCAGCTCCCGACAGCATAATGAAAAACTGTTTTTT. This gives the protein CASSSRQHNEKLFF.

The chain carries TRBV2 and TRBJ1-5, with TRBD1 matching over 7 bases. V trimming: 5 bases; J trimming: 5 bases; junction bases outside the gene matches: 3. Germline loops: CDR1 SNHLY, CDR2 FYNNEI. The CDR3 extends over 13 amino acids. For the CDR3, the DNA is TGTGCCAGCAGTCGTACAGGGGATCAGCCCCAGCATTTT. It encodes CASSRTGDQPQHF. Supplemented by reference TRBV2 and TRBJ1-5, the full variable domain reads EPEVTQTPSHQVTQMGQEVILRCVPISNHLYFYWYRQILGQKVEFLVSFYNNEISEKSEIFDDQFSVERPDGSNFTLKIRSTKLEDSAMYFCASSRTGDQPQHFGDGTRLSIL.

The CDR3 sequence is CASSESPRASEAFF. The CDR3 coding sequence is TGTGCCAGCAGTGAATCCCCCCGCGCCTCCGAAGCTTTCTTT. V gene TRBV6-1 combines with J gene TRBJ1-1; D is uncertain. This CDR3 region has 14 residues. V dropped 2 bases and J dropped 8 bases, with 15 bases sitting between them. Germline V gene sequence: CDR1 MNHNS, CDR2 SASEGT.

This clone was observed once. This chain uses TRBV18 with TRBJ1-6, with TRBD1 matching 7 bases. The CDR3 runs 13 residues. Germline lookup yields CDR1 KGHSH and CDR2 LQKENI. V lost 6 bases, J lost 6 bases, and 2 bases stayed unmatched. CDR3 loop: CASSGQLNSPLHF. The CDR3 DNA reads TGTGCCAGCTCGGGACAGCTTAATTCACCCCTCCACTTT.

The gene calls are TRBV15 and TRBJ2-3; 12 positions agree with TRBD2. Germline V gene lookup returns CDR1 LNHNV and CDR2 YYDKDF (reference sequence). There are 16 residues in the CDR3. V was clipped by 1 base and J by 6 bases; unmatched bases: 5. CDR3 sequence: CATSRGGLAGGDTQYF. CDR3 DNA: TGTGCCACCAGCAGAGGCGGGCTAGCGGGGGGGGATACGCAGTATTTT.